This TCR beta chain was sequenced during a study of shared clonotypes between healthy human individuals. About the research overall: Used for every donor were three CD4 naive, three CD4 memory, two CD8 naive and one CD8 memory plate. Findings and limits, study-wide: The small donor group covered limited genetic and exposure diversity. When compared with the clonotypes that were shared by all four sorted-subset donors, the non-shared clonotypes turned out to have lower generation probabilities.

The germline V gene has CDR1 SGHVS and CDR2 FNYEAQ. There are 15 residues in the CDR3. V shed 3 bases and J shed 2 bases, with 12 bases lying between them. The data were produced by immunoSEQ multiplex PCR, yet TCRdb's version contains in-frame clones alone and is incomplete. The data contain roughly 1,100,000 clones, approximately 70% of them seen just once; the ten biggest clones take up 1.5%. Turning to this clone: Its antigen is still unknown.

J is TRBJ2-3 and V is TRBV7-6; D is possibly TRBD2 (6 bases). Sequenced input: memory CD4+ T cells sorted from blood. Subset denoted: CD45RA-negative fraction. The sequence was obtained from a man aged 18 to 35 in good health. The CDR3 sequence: CASSFLRENTDTQYF. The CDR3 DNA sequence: TGTGCCAGCAGCTTTTTGCGGGAAAACACAGATACGCAGTATTTT.